The next 25 T cell receptor beta chains were all read from a single sample in a study of human T cells and chemical hapten exposure. Time point reported: pre-sensitization, week 0. As to treatment: therapeutic diphenylcyclopropenone sensitization with weekly scalp DPC. TCRdb reprocessed the RACE reads with MiXCR, giving one entry per CDR3 protein. The repertoire holds a few hundred thousand distinct CDR3 sequences, 8.6% seen once, with over 2% in the top ten. Here the sequenced sample was whole blood, taken in connection with sensitization to the hapten diphenylcyclopropenone (DPC). The source of these receptors is a woman aged 40-49 years with alopecia areata. Some clones in this sample may be carry-over from other donors' samples.

This clonotype was detected ten times or more. The chain is built from TRBV12-3 or TRBV12-4 and TRBJ1-1; 8 nucleotides align to TRBD1. CDR3 length equals 12 residues. V was clipped by 2 bases and J by 8 bases; unmatched bases: 1. CDR3 amino acids: CASSLRTGEAFF. In DNA form, the CDR3 reads TGTGCCAGCAGTTTAAGGACAGGGGAAGCTTTCTTT.

Only a few counts were recorded for this clonotype. This sequence joins TRBV29-1 and TRBJ2-7; 12 nucleotides agree with TRBD2. The germline V gene encodes CDR1 SQVTM and CDR2 ANQGSEA. J gave up 4 bases and V 4 bases, and 2 bases lay outside the gene matches. The CDR3 totals 13 residues. Here the CDR3 DNA reads TGCAGCGTTGCGACTAGCGGGGGATACGAGCAGTACTTC. The encoded protein is CSVATSGGYEQYF.

This clonotype came up many times. V is TRBV12-2 and J is TRBJ2-1; TRBD2, as called in the table, went unchecked against the DNA. TRBV12-2 is classified as a pseudogene. The CDR3 spans 18 residues. This CDR3 is CASRLPGLARIFCYEQFF. The DNA for the CDR3 is TGTGCAAGTCGCTTACCTGGACTAGCGCGGATTTTTTGCTATGAGCAGTTCTTC.

This clonotype was picked up many times. The chain combines TRBV4-2 with TRBJ2-5; D assignment may be TRBD1 or TRBD2 (5 bases each). CDR1 and CDR2 (germline): LGHNA, YNFKEQ. The CDR3 runs to 14 residues. Trimming cost V 5 bases and J 3 bases, with 13 bases left between them. The CDR3 is CASSGSGREETQYF. As DNA, the CDR3 is TGTGCCAGCAGCGGTTCAGGGAGAGAAGAGACCCAGTACTTC.

In this sample, this clonotype turned up many times. The J gene is TRBJ1-2, the V gene TRBV6-2 or TRBV6-3; D unresolved. V was shortened by 7 bases and J by 4 bases, with 19 bases between the two germline ends. The CDR3 runs 15 residues. Germline CDR1 MNHEY, CDR2 SVGEGT. DNA of the CDR3: TGTGCCAGCAACCCCCCGGGGAGGGCGAGCTATGGCTACACCTTC. Translated: CASNPPGRASYGYTF.

This clonotype was observed many times. V and J are TRBV10-3 and TRBJ1-1, with 9 positions matching TRBD1. The CDR3 extends over 16 amino acids. Germline values: CDR1 ENHRY, CDR2 SYGVKD. After removal of 8 bases from V and 1 base from J, the junction contained 11 bases not matched to a gene. The CDR3 spells CAIGDTGGGGNTEAFF. CDR3 bases: TGTGCCATCGGGGATACAGGGGGCGGAGGGAACACTGAAGCTTTCTTT.

The chain carries TRBV20-1 and TRBJ2-1, with 12 positions matching TRBD2. Per germline, CDR1 DFQATT and CDR2 SNEGSKA (reference sequence). The CDR3 extends over 14 amino acids. Losses at the gene ends were 6 bases for V and 8 bases for J; bases not matched to a gene: 8. The CDR3 region is CSALAGGPGDEQFF. The CDR3 nucleotides are TGCAGTGCGCTAGCGGGAGGGCCTGGGGATGAGCAGTTCTTC.

The chain joins TRBV10-3 to TRBJ2-7; D is possibly TRBD1 (5 bases). Between the trimmed V and J ends, which lost 0 bases and 2 bases, there was a span of 11 bases. This CDR3 contains 15 residues. Per the germline V gene, CDR1 is ENHRY and CDR2 is SYGVKD. The DNA for the CDR3 is TGTGCCATCAGTGAGTCCGGTCAGGGTCCCTACGAGCAGTACTTC. Amino acid sequence: CAISESGQGPYEQYF.

This chain joins TRBV20-1 and TRBJ2-7; D possibly corresponds to TRBD2 (5 bases). The CDR3 consists of 13 residues. V was trimmed by 1 base and J by 4 bases, leaving 11 bases between them. Germline V lookup: CDR1 DFQATT, CDR2 SNEGSKA (reference sequence). CDR3 sequence: CSARGLGGYEQYF. CDR3 nucleotides: TGCAGTGCTAGAGGACTTGGAGGTTACGAGCAGTACTTC.

This clonotype has ten or more counts. The J gene is TRBJ2-1, the V gene TRBV19; 8 nucleotides align to TRBD1. The germline CDR1 and CDR2 sequences are LNHDA and SQIVND (reference sequence). CDR3 length: 14 residues. Unmatched junction bases numbered 6, after V lost 3 bases and J lost 8 bases. Here the CDR3 reads CASSIRGLVDEQFF. CDR3 nucleotides: TGTGCCAGTAGTATCAGGGGGCTGGTGGATGAGCAGTTCTTC.

This clonotype was seen a few times. This rearrangement joins TRBV9 to TRBJ2-7; D is unclear. V lost 1 base and J lost 2, with 10 bases in between. The CDR3 has 14 amino acids. The germline gives CDR1 SGDLS, CDR2 YYNGEE. The chain's CDR3 is CASSVLASTYEQYF. The CDR3 bases are TGTGCCAGCAGCGTACTCGCGTCCACCTACGAGCAGTACTTC.

About this clonotype itself: The junction does not match germline at one end; this may be a read error. The chain carries TRBV7-7 and TRBJ2-5, with D perhaps matching TRBD1 (6 bases). Germline V CDR1 and CDR2: SSHAT, FNYEAQ (reference sequence). CDR3 length: 15 amino acids. The CDR3 DNA reads TGTGCTAGCAGCTTAAGAATAGGGGGACAAGAGACCCAGTACTTC. Translating it yields CASSLRIGGQETQYF.

The chain is built from TRBV4-1 and TRBJ2-6; no firm D call. The ends were cut back, 6 bases at V and 0 bases at J, with 9 bases in the middle. This CDR3 contains 15 residues. Per the germline V gene, CDR1 is MGHRA and CDR2 is YSYEKL. CDR3 residues: CASRDQASGANVLTF. CDR3 coding DNA: TGCGCCAGCAGAGACCAGGCCTCTGGGGCCAACGTCCTGACTTTC.

V gene TRBV29-1 combines with J gene TRBJ2-7; 7 bases match TRBD2. In germline, CDR1 is SQVTM, CDR2 ANQGSEA. V dropped 4 bases and J dropped 6; count of bases not matched to a gene: 12. CDR3 length: 14 residues. This CDR3 reads CSVAHASGMIEQYF. The CDR3, as DNA: TGCAGCGTTGCTCATGCTAGCGGAATGATCGAGCAGTACTTC.

The chain joins TRBV4-3 to TRBJ2-1; 8 nucleotides align to TRBD2. CDR3 size: 16 residues. The germline V gene has CDR1 LGHNA and CDR2 YSLEER. Unmatched junction bases numbered 11, after V lost 1 base and J lost 9 bases. The CDR3 sequence is CASSQVAGSRWGEQFF. As DNA, the CDR3 is TGCGCCAGCAGCCAAGTAGCGGGGAGCCGGTGGGGTGAGCAGTTCTTC.

The table lists this clonotype with many counts. V and J are TRBV28 and TRBJ1-2; 7 positions agree with TRBD1. The CDR3 is 16 amino acids. Germline V gene sequence: CDR1 MDHEN, CDR2 SYDVKM. V shed 6 bases, J shed 0 bases, and the junction held 10 bases outside the gene matches. CDR3 sequence reads: CASSRDRGQANYGYTF. CDR3 sequence (DNA): TGTGCCAGCAGCAGGGACAGAGGCCAGGCTAACTATGGCTACACCTTC.

This clonotype was found many times. The genes are TRBV7-9 and TRBJ1-4; tentative D call: TRBD1 (6 bases). This CDR3 has 12 residues. V lost 3 bases to trimming and J lost 7 bases, with 6 bases between them. Germline V lookup: CDR1 SEHNR, CDR2 FQNEAQ (reference sequence). CDR3: CASSLGAEKLFF. The CDR3 DNA reads as TGTGCCAGCAGCTTGGGGGCTGAAAAACTGTTTTTT. Full variable domain (outside the CDR3, taken from reference TRBV7-9 and TRBJ1-4): DTGVSQNPRHKITKRGQNVTFRCDPISEHNRLYWYRQTLGQGPEFLTYFQNEAQLEKSRLLSDRFSAERPKGSFSTLEIQRTEQGDSAMYLCASSLGAEKLFFGSGTQLSVL.

The chain links TRBV30 to TRBJ2-1; either TRBD1 or TRBD2 may supply D (5 bases each). Germline V gene lookup returns CDR1 GTSNPN and CDR2 SVGIG (reference sequence). Deletions cut 4 bases from V and 7 bases from J, with 11 bases between. The CDR3 extends over 12 amino acids. The CDR3, as DNA: TGTGCCTGGACACCTGGGGGTAATGAGCAGTTCTTC. Its translation is CAWTPGGNEQFF.

V gene TRBV5-1 combines with J gene TRBJ2-7, with D possibly being TRBD2 (5 bases). Germline CDR1 reads SGHRS; CDR2 reads YFSETQ. The CDR3 totals 13 residues. V was cut by 2 bases and J by 3 bases, with 9 bases left in between. The CDR3 DNA is TGCGCCAGCAGCTTAGGACTCAACTACGAGCAGTACTTC. Translated: CASSLGLNYEQYF.

At least ten counts were recorded for this clonotype. The V gene is TRBV11-3, the J gene TRBJ2-3; TRBD2 agrees at 8 bases. Germline V gene sequence: CDR1 SGHNT, CDR2 YENEEA. V trimming: 4 bases; J trimming: 2 bases; junction bases outside the gene matches: 8. The CDR3 loop spans 16 amino acids. Here the CDR3 reads CASSSVSGNPTDTQYF. In nucleotides, the CDR3 is TGTGCCAGCAGCTCCGTTAGCGGGAACCCCACAGATACGCAGTATTTT.

This clonotype has more than one count but fewer than ten. The chain has TRBV6-1 and TRBJ1-1, with D tentatively TRBD1 (6 bases). CDR1 is MNHNS and CDR2 is SASEGT in the germline V gene. V gave up 2 bases and J gave up 0 bases, with 7 bases separating them. There are 14 residues in the CDR3. The CDR3 DNA sequence: TGTGCCAGCAGTGAATGGGACATGAACACTGAAGCTTTCTTT. This codes for CASSEWDMNTEAFF.

Many counts were recorded for this clonotype. The chain has TRBV4-1 and TRBJ2-1, with 11 positions matching TRBD2. The CDR3 contains 16 residues. Germline V gene sequence: CDR1 MGHRA, CDR2 YSYEKL. Germline trimming cut 0 bases from V and 10 bases from J; bases unmatched to any gene: 8. The CDR3 DNA is TGCGCCAGCAGCCAAGATGTGACTAGCGGGAAGTCGGAGCAGTTCTTC. This sequence encodes CASSQDVTSGKSEQFF.

This clonotype was seen a handful of times. The chain recombines TRBV6-2 or TRBV6-3 with TRBJ2-1; 11 nucleotides match TRBD2. Trimming removed 6 bases from V and 7 bases from J; junction bases left unmatched: 11. The CDR3 totals 16 residues. CDR1 is MNHEY, CDR2 SVGEGT, per germline. The CDR3 DNA is TGTGCCAGCAGAACGCATAGCGGGAGGGCCGAAAATGAGCAGTTCTTC. As protein: CASRTHSGRAENEQFF.

This chain links TRBV9 with TRBJ2-5, with D possibly TRBD1 on 6 matching bases. The CDR3 sequence is 14 residues long. The germline V gene has CDR1 SGDLS and CDR2 YYNGEE. V lost 0 bases and J 5 bases, leaving 11 bases between the germline ends. CDR3: CASSVETGWETQYF. In DNA form, the CDR3 reads TGTGCCAGCAGCGTAGAGACAGGATGGGAGACCCAGTACTTC.

This clonotype was seen only a few times. V is TRBV12-3 or TRBV12-4 and J is TRBJ1-2, with TRBD1 matching 7 bases. The CDR3 contains 14 residues. Losses at the gene ends were 2 bases for V and 7 bases for J; bases not matched to a gene: 7. The CDR3 sequence is CASSLTQGMGGYTF. In DNA, the CDR3 is TGTGCCAGCAGTTTAACACAGGGGATGGGTGGCTACACCTTC.